Listed here are 24 T cell receptor beta chains from one sample, sequenced in a study of cytomegalovirus exposure and HLA in healthy donors listed by TCRdb under 2017. Library method: the immunoSEQ multiplex PCR assay. A mixture of 60 forward primers for TCR Vbeta segments and 13 reverse primers for TCR Jbeta segments was used in the multiplex PCR. Entries here come from immuneACCESS through TCRdb and include only in-frame sequences with V and J called. Some clones fail to appear in such tables; in the studies checked, an unresolved V gene covers under half of the shortfall, and the cause of the remainder is unknown. The sample table lists around 100,000 clones, around 79% of them with a count of one. In total, the top ten clones hold roughly 4.5% of the sample. The sequenced material came from PBMCs. These receptors were taken from a woman between 40 and 50 years old in good health and CMV-seropositive.

The chain recombines TRBV18 with TRBJ2-7, with TRBD2 as a possible D gene (6 bases). This CDR3 region has 15 residues. Germline lookup yields CDR1 KGHSH and CDR2 LQKENI. V was trimmed by 5 bases and J by 5 bases, leaving 19 bases between them. The CDR3 reads CASSSLGGILDEQYF. The DNA for the CDR3 is TGTGCCAGCTCATCTCTGGGGGGAATTCTCGACGAGCAGTACTTC.

The CDR3 here is CASSDSLETYEQYF. CDR3 nucleotides: TGTGCCAGCAGTGACTCTTTAGAAACCTACGAGCAGTACTTC. The chain links TRBV6-4 to TRBJ2-7; D not certain. The CDR3 totals 14 residues. Between the trimmed V and J ends, which lost 0 bases and 2 bases, there was a span of 8 bases. The germline CDR1 and CDR2 sequences are MRHNA and SNTAGT.

J is TRBJ2-3 and V is TRBV2; TRBD2 matches 11 bases. CDR1 SNHLY and CDR2 FYNNEI come from the germline V gene. This CDR3 has 15 residues. Trimming cost V 5 bases and J 4 bases; bases outside gene matches: 5. CDR3 protein: CASSLTSGSADTQYF. In DNA form, the CDR3 reads TGTGCCAGCAGTCTTACTAGCGGGAGCGCAGATACGCAGTATTTT.

CDR3 sequence (DNA): TGTGCCAGTAGTATGGGACAGACTAACACTGAAGCTTTCTTT. This codes for CASSMGQTNTEAFF. The chain couples TRBV19 to TRBJ1-1; 7 nucleotides agree with TRBD1. The CDR3 spans 14 residues. CDR1 LNHDA and CDR2 SQIVND come from the germline V gene (reference sequence). V lost 3 bases to trimming and J lost 2 bases; unmatched junction nucleotides: 3.

The rearrangement links TRBV5-8 to TRBJ2-7; 8 nucleotides match TRBD1. V was pared by 3 bases and J by 6 bases, with 8 bases of the junction left unmatched. Germline V lookup: CDR1 SGHTS, CDR2 YDEGEE. This CDR3 has 14 amino acids. This CDR3 is CASSSRTGLGEQYF. In DNA, the CDR3 is TGTGCCAGCAGCTCGAGGACAGGGTTAGGCGAGCAGTACTTC.

This clone showed up just a few times. The chain recombines TRBV2 with TRBJ2-7; 9 positions agree with TRBD2. Germline CDR1 is SNHLY and CDR2 is FYNNEI. Trimming took 6 bases from V and 0 from J; bases not matched to a gene: 9. The CDR3 is 16 amino acids. The CDR3 is CASRGDSGRNSYEQYF. The CDR3 DNA follows: TGTGCCAGCAGAGGAGATAGCGGGAGAAACTCCTACGAGCAGTACTTC.

V is TRBV11-2 and J is TRBJ2-1, with D perhaps TRBD2 (5 bases). V lost 1 base to trimming and J lost 9 bases, with 13 bases between them. Germline V gene sequence: CDR1 SGHAT, CDR2 FQNNGV. This CDR3 has 14 amino acids. Here the CDR3 reads CASSLGLLRGEQFF. DNA of the CDR3: TGTGCCAGCAGCTTAGGATTACTTCGGGGTGAGCAGTTCTTC.

The V call is TRBV27, the J call TRBJ1-2; TRBD1 is a possible D gene (5 bases). This CDR3 region has 13 residues. CDR1 is MNHEY and CDR2 is SMNVEV in the germline V gene (reference sequence). V lost 6 bases to trimming and J lost 6 bases, with 14 bases between them. The CDR3 here is CASRDYGGDGYTF. The CDR3 DNA reads as TGTGCCAGCAGGGATTATGGGGGGGATGGCTACACCTTC.

The chain couples TRBV6-5 to TRBJ2-5, with 12 bases aligning to TRBD2. CDR1 MNHEY and CDR2 SVGAGI come from the germline V gene. The CDR3 contains 15 residues. J gave up 2 bases and V 6 bases, and 4 bases lay outside the gene matches. CDR3 coding DNA: TGTGCCAGCAGATCCGGACTAGCGGGGCAAGAGACCCAGTACTTC. Translating it yields CASRSGLAGQETQYF.

This clone was observed a few times. V gene TRBV5-8 combines with J gene TRBJ1-1; D call uncertain. There are 13 residues in the CDR3. The germline gives CDR1 SGHTS, CDR2 YDEGEE. With 0 bases removed from V and 4 bases from J, the gap between germline ends came to 7 bases. CDR3 in DNA: TGTGCCAGCAGCTTGGATAGTCGCACTGAAGCTTTCTTT. Protein: CASSLDSRTEAFF.

This clone appeared a few times. The gene calls are TRBV21-1 and TRBJ2-7; TRBD1 was called by the table and not checked on the DNA. TRBV21-1 is annotated as a pseudogene. The CDR3 runs to 19 residues. This CDR3 is CASSKTTGAGTGPSYEQYF. CDR3 DNA: TGTGCCAGCAGCAAAACGACCGGGGCCGGGACAGGGCCTTCCTACGAGCAGTACTTC.

This rearrangement joins TRBV7-8 to TRBJ2-2; 8 bases are a match to TRBD2. In germline, CDR1 is SGHVS, CDR2 FQNEAQ. The CDR3 loop spans 16 amino acids. The junction had 4 bases not matched to a gene; V was cut back by 0 bases and J by 4 bases. CDR3 DNA: TGTGCCAGCAGCTTAGCGGGGACTAGAGGCACCGGGGAGCTGTTTTTT. It encodes CASSLAGTRGTGELFF.

The genes are TRBV2 and TRBJ2-2; 7 nucleotides align to TRBD1. Germline-derived CDR1 and CDR2 are SNHLY and FYNNEI. The CDR3 runs 15 residues. V shed 3 bases and J 5 bases; nucleotides not matched to a gene: 6. This CDR3 is CASSEDRPLTGELFF. The DNA for the CDR3 is TGTGCCAGCAGTGAGGACAGGCCTCTTACCGGGGAGCTGTTTTTT.

V usage is TRBV28 and J usage is TRBJ1-2, with D perhaps TRBD1 (5 bases). CDR1 is MDHEN and CDR2 is SYDVKM in the germline V gene. The CDR3 is 15 residues long. V was shortened by 3 bases and J by 1 base, with 12 bases between the two germline ends. The CDR3 is CASSFPLGVNYGYTF. CDR3 sequence (DNA): TGTGCCAGCAGTTTCCCCTTAGGGGTTAACTATGGCTACACCTTC.

V and J are TRBV7-2 and TRBJ2-2; 7 bases align to TRBD1. The CDR3 length is 14 residues. From germline, CDR1 is SGHTA and CDR2 FQGNSA. The V gene end was trimmed by 1 base and the J gene end by 5 bases; junction bases not matched to a gene: 1. CDR3 in amino acids: CASSLGQGTGELFF. In DNA, the CDR3 is TGTGCCAGCAGCTTAGGACAGGGTACCGGGGAGCTGTTTTTT. The full variable domain, its missing parts supplied by reference TRBV7-2 and TRBJ2-2, is GAGVSQSPSNKVTEKGKDVELRCDPISGHTALYWYRQSLGQGLEFLIYFQGNSAPDKSGLPSDRFSAERTGGSVSTLTIQRTQQEDSAVYLCASSLGQGTGELFFGEGSRLTVL.

The chain is built from TRBV9 and TRBJ2-3; D call uncertain. This CDR3 spans 14 amino acids. The ends were cut back, 0 bases at V and 6 bases at J, with 11 bases in the middle. Germline V gives CDR1 SGDLS, CDR2 YYNGEE. The CDR3: CASSVGSYGDTQYF. The CDR3 DNA reads TGTGCCAGCAGCGTAGGATCTTATGGCGATACGCAGTATTTT.

This sequence joins TRBV19 and TRBJ2-3; 12 nucleotides align to TRBD2. CDR3 length: 19 amino acids. V was clipped by 5 bases and J by 4 bases; unmatched bases: 16. The germline CDR1 and CDR2 sequences are LNHDA and SQIVND (reference sequence). Here the CDR3 reads CASSSKLAGGILSADTQYF. The CDR3 DNA reads TGTGCCAGTAGTTCCAAACTAGCGGGAGGCATACTATCGGCAGATACGCAGTATTTT.

Comments on this clone: Distinct nucleotide sequences in the sample also encode this CDR3. The chain employs TRBV9 and TRBJ1-5; a weak D match, TRBD1 (5 bases). Germline assignment: CDR1 SGDLS and CDR2 YYNGEE. Trimming left V 0 bases short and J 6 bases short, with 10 bases between. This CDR3 contains 14 residues. The CDR3 DNA reads as TGTGCCAGCAGCGTAGGCGGCGGGGGTCAGCCCCAGCATTTT. Protein product: CASSVGGGGQPQHF.

The table lists this clone with a few counts. The gene calls are TRBV7-9 and TRBJ2-7; TRBD2 aligns across 9 bases. The CDR3 length is 15 residues. The V gene end was trimmed by 4 bases and the J gene end by 2 bases; junction bases not matched to a gene: 6. The V gene's germline CDR1 is SEHNR and CDR2 FQNEAQ (reference sequence). CDR3 in amino acids: CASSSIAGVAYEQYF. The CDR3 nucleotides are TGTGCCAGCAGCTCCATAGCGGGAGTTGCCTACGAGCAGTACTTC.

The rearrangement joins TRBV7-9 to TRBJ1-2, with 7 bases aligning to TRBD1. Germline CDR1 SEHNR, CDR2 FQNEAQ (reference sequence). The V and J ends lost 1 base and 6 bases, in that order; junction bases with no gene match: 14. The CDR3 contains 17 residues. The CDR3: CASSLVGVSTGDDGYTF. CDR3 DNA sequence: TGTGCCAGCAGCTTAGTGGGAGTCTCCACAGGGGATGATGGCTACACCTTC.

The sample holds one count of this clone. The chain combines TRBV30 with TRBJ2-3; D unclear. CDR1 and CDR2 (germline): GTSNPN, SVGIG (reference sequence). This CDR3 has 13 residues. V gave up 0 bases and J gave up 0 bases, with 4 bases separating them. CDR3 amino acids: CAWSVQSTDTQYF. CDR3 sequence (DNA): TGTGCCTGGAGTGTACAGAGCACAGATACGCAGTATTTT.

This chain joins TRBV29-1 and TRBJ1-2; 10 bases match TRBD1. The germline CDR1 and CDR2 sequences are SQVTM and ANQGSEA. The CDR3 extends over 11 amino acids. The V segment lost 6 bases and the J segment 6 bases; nucleotides outside the gene matches: 1. As DNA, the CDR3 is TGCAGCGTCGGACAGGGGGATGGCTACACCTTC. Its translation is CSVGQGDGYTF.

The rearrangement uses TRBV6-5 and TRBJ2-7; 9 nucleotides line up with TRBD1. The CDR3 sequence is 14 residues long. With 6 bases clipped from V and 3 bases from J, the junction kept 6 bases outside the gene matches. From germline, CDR1 is MNHEY and CDR2 SVGAGI. CDR3 DNA sequence: TGTGCCAGCAGGAGCGACAGGGGGTTCTACGAGCAGTACTTC. Amino acid sequence: CASRSDRGFYEQYF.

The rearrangement links TRBV28 to TRBJ1-1, with D perhaps matching TRBD1 (5 bases). The CDR3 is 14 residues long. V lost 5 bases and J lost 3, with 13 bases in between. Germline CDR1 reads MDHEN; CDR2 reads SYDVKM. The CDR3 protein is CASSDGGVDTEAFF. The CDR3 DNA sequence: TGTGCCAGCAGTGACGGGGGGGTGGACACTGAAGCTTTCTTT.